A selection of T cell receptor beta chains follows, all from one sample in a study of regulatory T cells in long-lasting Graves disease. TCRdb reanalysed the multiplex PCR reads using MiXCR and keeps one entry per CDR3 protein. The sample shows approximately 310,000 distinct CDR3 sequences, roughly 18% of them seen only once. The starting material was peripheral blood mononuclear cells (PBMCs), obtained at new diagnosis, from a patient treated with antithyroid drugs. The receptors come from a female donor with Graves disease. Both conserved end residues are part of each CDR3. Each record gives: V gene, D gene, clone size, J gene, CDR3 DNA, CDR3 protein. D genes are given only for firm matches. Some rows mark clone size as missing; the rest say once, few, many or name a class of expanded clone.

TRBV2	-	-	TRBJ2-7	TGTGCCAGCAGTCTTTCTAGTCACTACGAGCAGTACTTC	CASSLSSHYEQYF
TRBV2	-	-	TRBJ1-2	TGTGCCAGCAGTGAAAGGCTACCCCACTATGGCTACACCTTC	CASSERLPHYGYTF
TRBV3-1	-	many	TRBJ2-7	TGTGCCAGCAGCCAAGATATGGGCCAAACCTACGAGCAGTACTTC	CASSQDMGQTYEQYF
TRBV7-2	TRBD2	-	TRBJ2-1	TGTGCCAGCAGCTATCCGGGGACTACAGCCTACAATGAGCAGTTCTTC	CASSYPGTTAYNEQFF
TRBV19	-	-	TRBJ2-1	TGTGCCAGTAGTATTAACACAGACTACAATGAGCAGTTCTTC	CASSINTDYNEQFF
TRBV6-2/TRBV6-3	-	few	TRBJ2-5	TGTGCCAGCAGTTACTCGATTACGAGCTTGGAGACCCAGTACTTC	CASSYSITSLETQYF
TRBV2	-	-	TRBJ2-7	TGTGCCAGCAGTGAGGGGTCCCTAACCTCCTACGAGCAGTACTTC	CASSEGSLTSYEQYF
TRBV7-9	-	many	TRBJ2-3	TGTGCCAGCAGCTCCCCCCAAGTGCGGGAAGACGAACGGGTAGATACGCAGTATTTT	CASSSPQVREDERVDTQYF
TRBV24-1	-	many	TRBJ2-2	TGTGCCACCAGTGAGCAGATGAACACCGGGGAGCTGTTTTTT	CATSEQMNTGELFF
TRBV10-3	-	many	TRBJ2-3	TGTGCCATCAGCGAAGGAGGTAGTGGCGGCCATACGCAGTATTTT	CAISEGGSGGHTQYF
TRBV29-1	TRBD1	-	TRBJ2-7	TGCAGCACCGGACAGGGCCCAAATTACGAGCAGTACTTC	CSTGQGPNYEQYF
TRBV6-1	TRBD2	many	TRBJ2-3	TGTGCCAGCAGTGAAGCGGGGGGGTGGGATACGCAGTATTTT	CASSEAGGWDTQYF
TRBV2	-	-	TRBJ1-2	TGTGCCAGCAGTTTCGACGGGGTAGGCGGCTACACCTTC	CASSFDGVGGYTF
TRBV7-9	-	many	TRBJ1-5	TGTGCCAGCCAAGTAGGGAGCAATCAGCCCCAGCATTTT	CASQVGSNQPQHF
TRBV6-1	TRBD1	many	TRBJ1-6	TGTGCCAGCAGCGATCGGGACAGTGAGGTTTCACCCCTCCACTTT	CASSDRDSEVSPLHF
TRBV20-1	-	many	TRBJ1-1	TGCAGTGCTATGGGTGGCGGCACTGAAGCTTTCTTT	CSAMGGGTEAFF
TRBV18	-	many	TRBJ2-7	TGTGCCAGCTCACCAACGGGAGAATTCTACGAGCAGTACTTC	CASSPTGEFYEQYF
TRBV20-1	TRBD2	many	TRBJ2-7	TGCAGTGCCCATAGTAGCGGGAGGTCTTACGAGCAGTACTTC	CSAHSSGRSYEQYF
TRBV29-1	-	-	TRBJ2-3	TGCAGCGTTGACGGGTTTGCGGGACTCACAGATACGCAGTATTTT	CSVDGFAGLTDTQYF
TRBV2	-	once	TRBJ2-5	TGTGCCAGCAGCCCGAAGGCCGGGGCACCCCCAGAGACCCAGTACTTC	CASSPKAGAPPETQYF
TRBV30	TRBD1	many	TRBJ1-1	TGTGCCTGGAGTAGAGGGGGCTCGGAAGCTTTCTTT	CAWSRGGSEAFF
TRBV20-1	-	few	TRBJ1-1	TGCAGTGCTCACCGGACAGTCAACACTGAAGCTTTCTTT	CSAHRTVNTEAFF
TRBV5-1	-	-	TRBJ2-6	TGCGCCAGCAGCGGGCCTAGGGGGGCCAACGTCCTGACTTTC	CASSGPRGANVLTF
TRBV20-1	TRBD2	-	TRBJ2-2	TGCAGTGCTAGTTCGGGAGGGCCGAACACCGGGGAGCTGTTTTTT	CSASSGGPNTGELFF
TRBV28	-	many	TRBJ1-6	TGTGCCAGCAGTTTGACAGCCTATAATTCACCCCTCCACTTT	CASSLTAYNSPLHF
TRBV5-6	TRBD2	once	TRBJ2-7	TGTGCCAGCAGCCCCTCGCGGATTAGCGGGCGTGCCTACGAGCAGTACTTC	CASSPSRISGRAYEQYF
TRBV10-3	TRBD1	many	TRBJ1-1	TGTGCCATCATGGGGACAGGAATGAACACTGAAGCTTTCTTT	CAIMGTGMNTEAFF
TRBV12-3/TRBV12-4	-	many	TRBJ1-5	TGTGCCAGCAGTAATAGCAATCAGCCCCAGCATTTT	CASSNSNQPQHF
TRBV28	-	many	TRBJ2-3	TGTGCCAGCGCTCGCTGGGACACCTCGGGAGATACGCAGTATTTT	CASARWDTSGDTQYF
TRBV24-1	-	many	TRBJ2-1	TGTGCCACCAGTGATCGGGGATGGGAGCAGTTCTTC	CATSDRGWEQFF
TRBV11-2	-	many	TRBJ1-4	TGTGCCAGCAGCTTACCTAGTCTGGTCAATGAAAAACTGTTTTTT	CASSLPSLVNEKLFF
TRBV12-3/TRBV12-4	TRBD2	many	TRBJ2-7	TGTGCCAGCAGTTTAGGGACCATACTAGCGGGAGCTTCCCACGAGCAGTACTTC	CASSLGTILAGASHEQYF
TRBV27	-	many	TRBJ2-7	TGTGCCAGCAGTAAGACGGCCGGGGGATACGAGCAGTACTTC	CASSKTAGGYEQYF
TRBV28	-	many	TRBJ2-1	TGTGCCAGCCGGGACGCCTCCTACAATGAGCAGTTCTTC	CASRDASYNEQFF
TRBV6-5	-	many	TRBJ1-3	TGTGCCAGCAGTTACGACCCTTCTGGAAACACCATATATTTT	CASSYDPSGNTIYF
TRBV12-3/TRBV12-4	TRBD1	many	TRBJ2-1	TGTGCCAGCAGCCTCGGACAGGGCAGTGTGTACAATGAGCAGTTCTTC	CASSLGQGSVYNEQFF
TRBV6-1	-	-	TRBJ2-7	TGTGCCAGCAAGGTGGGTCCCACCACCTACGAGCAGTACTTC	CASKVGPTTYEQYF
TRBV28	-	-	TRBJ2-7	TGTGCCAGCACCCCTCCCGCTAGCTCCTACGAGCAGTACTTC	CASTPPASSYEQYF
TRBV6-9	TRBD2	many	TRBJ2-1	TGTGCCAGCAGTTACATCAGGCGACTAGCGGGAATTAGGGACAATGAGCAGTTCTTC	CASSYIRRLAGIRDNEQFF
TRBV10-3	TRBD1	many	TRBJ1-6	TGTGCCATCAAGGGGACAGAGAATTCACCCCTCCACTTT	CAIKGTENSPLHF
TRBV6-2/TRBV6-3	TRBD1	many	TRBJ1-1	TGTGCCAGCAGTTACTTGGGACAGGGGGCCACTGAAGCTTTCTTT	CASSYLGQGATEAFF
TRBV20-1	-	few	TRBJ2-7	TGCAGTGCTAGAGGTGGGGAGCGGTACGAGCAGTACTTC	CSARGGERYEQYF
TRBV20-1	TRBD2	many	TRBJ2-1	TGCAGTGCTGTGACGCCACTAGCGGCTTACAATGAGCAGTTCTTC	CSAVTPLAAYNEQFF
TRBV12-3/TRBV12-4	-	many	TRBJ2-2	TGTGCCAGCAGTTTTGTGGATCGCACCGGGGAGCTGTTTTTT	CASSFVDRTGELFF
TRBV7-2	-	-	TRBJ1-2	TGTGCCAGCAGCCGCGGACAGCCCCGACACACCTTC	CASSRGQPRHTF
TRBV18	-	many	TRBJ2-1	TGTGCCAGCTCCCCTCTTGGGGCATACAATGAGCAGTTCTTC	CASSPLGAYNEQFF